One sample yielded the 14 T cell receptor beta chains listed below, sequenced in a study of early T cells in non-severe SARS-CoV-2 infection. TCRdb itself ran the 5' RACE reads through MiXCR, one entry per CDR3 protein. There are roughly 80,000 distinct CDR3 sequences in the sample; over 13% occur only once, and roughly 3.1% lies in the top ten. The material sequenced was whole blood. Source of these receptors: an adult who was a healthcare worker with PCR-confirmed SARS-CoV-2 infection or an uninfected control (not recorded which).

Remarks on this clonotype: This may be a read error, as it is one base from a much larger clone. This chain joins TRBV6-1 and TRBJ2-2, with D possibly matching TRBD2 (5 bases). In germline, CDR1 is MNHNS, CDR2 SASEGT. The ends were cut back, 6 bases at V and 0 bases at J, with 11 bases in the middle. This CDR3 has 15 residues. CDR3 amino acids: CASRLAEANTGELFF. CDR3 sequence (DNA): TGTGCCAGCAGGCTGGCGGAGGCGAACACCGGGGAGCTGTTTTTT.

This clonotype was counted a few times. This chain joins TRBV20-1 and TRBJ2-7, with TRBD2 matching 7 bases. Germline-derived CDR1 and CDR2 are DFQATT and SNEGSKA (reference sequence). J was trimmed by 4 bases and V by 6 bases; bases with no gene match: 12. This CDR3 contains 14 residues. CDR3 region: CSAPPTSGIYEQYF. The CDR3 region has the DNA TGCAGTGCCCCGCCCACCAGCGGGATTTACGAGCAGTACTTC.

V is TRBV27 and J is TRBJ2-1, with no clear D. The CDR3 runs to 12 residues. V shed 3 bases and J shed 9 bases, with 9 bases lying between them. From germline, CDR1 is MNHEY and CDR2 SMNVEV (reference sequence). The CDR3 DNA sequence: TGTGCCAGCAGTTTGAGTGGGATTGAGCAGTTCTTC. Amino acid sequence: CASSLSGIEQFF.

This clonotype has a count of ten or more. The CDR3 coding sequence is TGCAGTGCTTTACGACTAGCGGGAGGAACCGTGGGGGACACAGATACGCAGTATTTT. Amino acids: CSALRLAGGTVGDTDTQYF. The chain employs TRBV20-1 and TRBJ2-3, with TRBD2 matching over 13 bases. The germline V gene encodes CDR1 DFQATT and CDR2 SNEGSKA (reference sequence). After removal of 5 bases from V and 2 bases from J, the junction contained 16 bases not matched to a gene. This CDR3 is 19 amino acids long.

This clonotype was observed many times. CDR3 DNA: TGTGCCAGCAGCTCGACAGGTGCAACTAATGAAAAACTGTTTTTT. Protein sequence: CASSSTGATNEKLFF. The chain is built from TRBV7-2 and TRBJ1-4; tentatively, D is TRBD1 (6 bases). Germline-derived CDR1 and CDR2 are SGHTA and FQGNSA. The CDR3 sequence is 15 residues long. The V end was cut by 4 bases, the J end by 0 bases, with 9 bases between.

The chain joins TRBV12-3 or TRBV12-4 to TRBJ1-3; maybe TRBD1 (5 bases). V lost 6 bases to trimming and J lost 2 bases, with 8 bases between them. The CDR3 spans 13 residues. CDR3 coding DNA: TGTGCCAGCAGCCGACAGACTGGAAACACCATATATTTT. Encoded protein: CASSRQTGNTIYF.

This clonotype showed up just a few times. The CDR3 is CASSFPEAGDPYEQYF. The CDR3 region has the DNA TGTGCCAGCAGTTTCCCCGAAGCGGGAGACCCCTACGAGCAGTACTTC. The chain joins TRBV6-6 to TRBJ2-7; 8 bases map to TRBD2. Per the germline V gene, CDR1 is MNHNY and CDR2 is SVGAGI (reference sequence). The CDR3 extends over 16 amino acids. V trimming: 4 bases; J trimming: 2 bases; junction bases outside the gene matches: 10.

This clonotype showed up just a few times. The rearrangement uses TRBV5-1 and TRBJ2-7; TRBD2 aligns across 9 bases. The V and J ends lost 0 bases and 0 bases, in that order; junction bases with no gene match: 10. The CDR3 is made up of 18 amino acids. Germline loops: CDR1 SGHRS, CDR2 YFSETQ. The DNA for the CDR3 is TGCGCCAGCAGCTTGGCCAGAGCGAAGACTAGCGGCTCCTACGAGCAGTACTTC. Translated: CASSLARAKTSGSYEQYF.

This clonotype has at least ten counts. CDR3: CASSSTGGIDTQYF. The CDR3 DNA reads as TGTGCCAGCAGTTCGACAGGGGGCATAGATACGCAGTATTTT. This chain connects TRBV12-3 or TRBV12-4 to TRBJ2-3; 10 bases line up with TRBD1. The CDR3 has 14 amino acids. The trim removed 4 bases at V and 5 bases at J, leaving 3 bases unmatched.

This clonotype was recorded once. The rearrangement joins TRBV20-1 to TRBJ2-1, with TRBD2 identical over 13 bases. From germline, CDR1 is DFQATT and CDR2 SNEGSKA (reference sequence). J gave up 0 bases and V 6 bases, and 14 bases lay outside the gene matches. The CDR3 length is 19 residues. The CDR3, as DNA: TGCAGTGCACCTAGGGCGGGACTAGCGGGATTAAGCTCCTACAATGAGCAGTTCTTC. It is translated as CSAPRAGLAGLSSYNEQFF.

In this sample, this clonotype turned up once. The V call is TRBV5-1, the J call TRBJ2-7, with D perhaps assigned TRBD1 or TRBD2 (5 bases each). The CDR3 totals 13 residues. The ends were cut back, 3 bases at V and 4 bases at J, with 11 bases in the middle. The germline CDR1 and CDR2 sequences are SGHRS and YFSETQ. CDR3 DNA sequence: TGCGCCAGCAGCTCCCGGGACGGGTACGAGCAGTACTTC. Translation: CASSSRDGYEQYF.

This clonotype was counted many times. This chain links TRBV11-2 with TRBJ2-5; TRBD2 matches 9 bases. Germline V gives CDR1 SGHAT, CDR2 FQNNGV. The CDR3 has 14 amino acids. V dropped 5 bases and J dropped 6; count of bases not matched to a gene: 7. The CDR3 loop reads CASSLSGRTKTQYF. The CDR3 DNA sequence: TGTGCCAGCAGCCTTAGCGGGAGAACTAAGACCCAGTACTTC.

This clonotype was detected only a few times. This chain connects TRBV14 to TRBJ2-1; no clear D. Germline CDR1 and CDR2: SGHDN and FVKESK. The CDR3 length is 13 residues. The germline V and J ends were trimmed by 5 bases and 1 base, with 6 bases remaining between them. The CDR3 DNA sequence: TGTGCCAGCAGCGCCCAATCCTACAATGAGCAGTTCTTC. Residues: CASSAQSYNEQFF.

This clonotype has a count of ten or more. The CDR3 bases are TGTGCCAGCAGTTTAGATAAGACCCAGTACTTC. Its protein is CASSLDKTQYF. The V and J genes are TRBV12-3 or TRBV12-4 and TRBJ2-5; D uncertain. V was shortened by 1 base and J by 6 bases, with 3 bases between the two germline ends. This CDR3 contains 11 residues.